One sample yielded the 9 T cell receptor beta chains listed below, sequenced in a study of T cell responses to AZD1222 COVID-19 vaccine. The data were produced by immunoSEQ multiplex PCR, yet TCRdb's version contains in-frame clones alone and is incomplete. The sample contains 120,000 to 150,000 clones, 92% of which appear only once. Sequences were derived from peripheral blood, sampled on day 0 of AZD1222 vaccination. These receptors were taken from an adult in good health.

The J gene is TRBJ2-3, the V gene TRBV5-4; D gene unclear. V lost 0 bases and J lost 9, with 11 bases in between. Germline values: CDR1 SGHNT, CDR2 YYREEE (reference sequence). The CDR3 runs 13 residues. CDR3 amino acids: CASSLESSITQYF. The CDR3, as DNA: TGTGCCAGCAGCTTGGAAAGCTCGATAACGCAGTATTTT.

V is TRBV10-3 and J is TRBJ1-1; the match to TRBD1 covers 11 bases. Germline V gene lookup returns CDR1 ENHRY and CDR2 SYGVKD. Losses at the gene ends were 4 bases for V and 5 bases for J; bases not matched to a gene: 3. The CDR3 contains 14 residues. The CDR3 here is CAISGDRGITEAFF. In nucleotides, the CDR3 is TGTGCCATCAGTGGGGACAGGGGGATAACTGAAGCTTTCTTT.

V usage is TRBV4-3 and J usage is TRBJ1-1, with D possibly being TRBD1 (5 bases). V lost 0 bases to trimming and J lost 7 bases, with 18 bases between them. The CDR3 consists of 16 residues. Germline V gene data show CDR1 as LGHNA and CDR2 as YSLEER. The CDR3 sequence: CASSQDRWEGSLEAFF. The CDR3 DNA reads TGCGCCAGCAGCCAAGATCGATGGGAGGGGTCGCTTGAAGCTTTCTTT.

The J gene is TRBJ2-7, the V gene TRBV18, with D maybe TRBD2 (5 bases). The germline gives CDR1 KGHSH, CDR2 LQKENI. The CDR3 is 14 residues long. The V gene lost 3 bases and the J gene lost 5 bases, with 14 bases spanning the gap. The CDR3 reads CASSPRDILHEQYF. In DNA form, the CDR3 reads TGTGCCAGCTCACCCCGGGATATACTCCACGAGCAGTACTTC.

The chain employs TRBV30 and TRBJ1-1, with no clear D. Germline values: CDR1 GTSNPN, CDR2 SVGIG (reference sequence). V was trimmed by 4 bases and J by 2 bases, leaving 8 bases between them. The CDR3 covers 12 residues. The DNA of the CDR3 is TGTGCCTGGATATACTTAAACACTGAAGCTTTCTTT. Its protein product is CAWIYLNTEAFF. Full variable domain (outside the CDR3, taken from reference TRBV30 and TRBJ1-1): SQTIHQWPATLVQPVGSPLSLECTVEGTSNPNLYWYRQAAGRGLQLLFYSVGIGQISSEVPQNLSASRPQDRQFILSSKKLLLSDSGFYLCAWIYLNTEAFFGQGTRLTVV.

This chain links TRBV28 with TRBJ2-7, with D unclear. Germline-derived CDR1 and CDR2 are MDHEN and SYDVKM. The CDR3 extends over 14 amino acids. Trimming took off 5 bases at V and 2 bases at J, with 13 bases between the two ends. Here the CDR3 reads CASSGESATYEQYF. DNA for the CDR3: TGTGCCAGCAGTGGGGAATCGGCGACCTACGAGCAGTACTTC.

This chain's CDR3 is CASSLVTLGTDTQYF. In DNA, the CDR3 is TGCGCCAGCAGCTTGGTGACCTTGGGCACAGATACGCAGTATTTT. The chain is built from TRBV5-1 and TRBJ2-3, with unresolved D. With 0 bases removed from V and 1 base from J, the gap between germline ends came to 9 bases. Per germline, CDR1 SGHRS and CDR2 YFSETQ. This CDR3 comprises 15 residues.

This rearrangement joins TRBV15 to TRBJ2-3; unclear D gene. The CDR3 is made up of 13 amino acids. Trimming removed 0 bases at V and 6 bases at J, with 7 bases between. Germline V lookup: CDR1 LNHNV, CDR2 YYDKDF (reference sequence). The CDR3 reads CATSRDGRDTQYF. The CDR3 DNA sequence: TGTGCCACCAGCAGAGATGGGCGGGATACGCAGTATTTT.

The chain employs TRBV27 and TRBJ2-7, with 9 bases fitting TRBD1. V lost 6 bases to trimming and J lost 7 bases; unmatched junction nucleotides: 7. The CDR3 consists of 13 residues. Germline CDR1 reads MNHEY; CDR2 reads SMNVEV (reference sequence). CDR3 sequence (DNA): TGTGCCAGCAGCCTACAGGGGGCTAATGAGCAGTACTTC. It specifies CASSLQGANEQYF.